The clone carrying this T cell receptor (beta chain) was found many times. This CDR3 is 15 amino acids long. The V gene end was trimmed by 1 base and the J gene end by 6 bases; junction bases not matched to a gene: 11. Germline loops: CDR1 DFQATT, CDR2 SNEGSKA (reference sequence). This specimen belongs to a study of blood T cells in healthy people across ages. PBMCs, at least 7 million per sample, were isolated. Extractions gave at least 5.5 micrograms of total RNA per sample. PCR was performed a second time for about 6 to 12 cycles using a sample-barcoded 5' primer and a J-beta primer mix. Every single cDNA molecule received a tag from a template-switch adaptor with 12 random nucleotides. TCRdb ran MiXCR on the 5' RACE reads and lists one entry per CDR3 protein. Counted here are 1,300,000 or so distinct CDR3 sequences, roughly 59% occurring once; the ten biggest clones make up roughly 7%.

This TCR was sampled from a man younger than 35 in good health. V gene TRBV20-1 combines with J gene TRBJ2-7, with TRBD2 matching over 8 bases. The sample consisted of blood. In nucleotides, the CDR3 is TGCAGTGCTAGAGGGGGAGCGGGAGTCTCCCTCGAGCAGTACTTC. This translates into CSARGGAGVSLEQYF.